This is a list of T cell receptor beta chains from one sample in a study of neurological immune-mediated disorders. A single record per CDR3 protein comes from TCRdb applying MiXCR to the 5' RACE reads. Found here are 25,000 to 30,000 distinct CDR3 sequences, roughly 23% of them singletons; the top ten hold less than 35%. Sequencing used CD4+ T cells from blood. These receptors came from a man aged 50 to 60 with HTLV-1-associated myelopathy (HAM/TSP). Each CDR3 is given with its conserved first and last residue. Where a row states a size, it is once, few, many or the class of an expanded clone; other rows omit it.

>TRBJ2-3|TRBV5-1|many
CASSPIAGEVATQYF
>TRBJ2-5|TRBV4-1|many
CASSQGVTADSETQYF
>TRBJ1-4|TRBV10-2|many
CASRHREFNEKLFF
>TRBJ1-6|TRBV6-2/TRBV6-3|.
CASSYSTFEGSPLYF
>TRBJ2-3|TRBV7-6|many
CASSFQGSSGTDTQYF
>TRBJ1-1|TRBV20-1|many
CSARGLTGDTEAFF
>TRBJ1-1|TRBV13|.
CASSLGLSHGLEAFF
>TRBJ1-6|TRBV5-1|many
CASSLGATALNSPLHF
>TRBJ1-2|TRBV10-3|many
CAIGPGYGYTF
>TRBJ2-1|TRBV20-1|many
CSAKGLAGDPYNEQFF
>TRBJ1-1|TRBV11-2|many
CASSPGQGRSITEAFF
>TRBJ2-4|TRBV12-3/TRBV12-4|many
CASSLANSQNIQYF
>TRBJ2-1|TRBV2|many
CASSGELNNEQFF
>TRBJ2-7|TRBV6-5|many
CASTLLAGHEQYF
>TRBJ1-3|TRBV9|many
CASSAGQAPGNTIYF
>TRBJ2-7|TRBV5-1|many
CASRREADEQYF
>TRBJ1-5|TRBV7-3|few
CASSPGKNQPQHF
>TRBJ2-1|TRBV20-1|few
CSARGQERGAFLHEQFF
>TRBJ1-3|TRBV20-1|many
CSAPVGLSGNTIYF
>TRBJ2-2|TRBV14|.
CASSQFRNLNTGELFF
>TRBJ1-2|TRBV5-6|.
CASSRQEQGYGYTF
>TRBJ1-5|TRBV20-1|.
CSAMTLNQPQHF
>TRBJ1-1|TRBV5-1|many
CASSFEGAEAFF
>TRBJ2-5|TRBV20-1|many
CSAQRGRGGRVETQYF
>TRBJ1-1|TRBV5-6|.
CASSRGLRNTEAFF
>TRBJ2-7|TRBV6-1|many
CASSAQRGAYEQYF
>TRBJ1-1|TRBV6-5|many
CASRYSKNTEAFF
>TRBJ2-2|TRBV6-5|many
CASSPGRGLGGELFF
>TRBJ2-1|TRBV5-1|many
CASSKITSGGYNEQFF
>TRBJ1-1|TRBV5-1|many
CASSLSMTGGPFMNTEAFF
>TRBJ2-3|TRBV20-1|many
CSASPGVLTDTQYF
>TRBJ1-1|TRBV29-1|many
CSVPPEGGVNTEAFF
>TRBJ1-1|TRBV7-2|.
CASSLAGITEAFF
>TRBJ2-3|TRBV29-1|many
CSVEEGAVGGTQYF
>TRBJ1-2|TRBV15|many
CATSTEGTYGYTF
>TRBJ2-7|TRBV12-3/TRBV12-4|many
CASRDRGYEQYF
>TRBJ2-7|TRBV13|.
CASSKTGKGSYEQYF
>TRBJ2-3|TRBV29-1|.
CSARFGGKPPSRDTQYF
>TRBJ1-5|TRBV20-1|many
CSARDSSQGRQPQHF
>TRBJ1-1|TRBV5-1|many
CASGPGPGGLAFF
>TRBJ2-7|TRBV5-1|.
CASSLSASGSAEQYF
>TRBJ2-7|TRBV7-2|many
CASSATSGRSYEQYF
>TRBJ2-7|TRBV7-8|many
CASSLGLAGGLGQYF
>TRBJ1-1|TRBV20-1|many
CSANRDSVMNTEAFF
>TRBJ1-1|TRBV12-3/TRBV12-4|many
CASTGQMNTEAFF
>TRBJ2-1|TRBV20-1|many
CSAQVLAGISSYNEQFF
>TRBJ1-4|TRBV29-1|.
CSVAETGVNEKLFF